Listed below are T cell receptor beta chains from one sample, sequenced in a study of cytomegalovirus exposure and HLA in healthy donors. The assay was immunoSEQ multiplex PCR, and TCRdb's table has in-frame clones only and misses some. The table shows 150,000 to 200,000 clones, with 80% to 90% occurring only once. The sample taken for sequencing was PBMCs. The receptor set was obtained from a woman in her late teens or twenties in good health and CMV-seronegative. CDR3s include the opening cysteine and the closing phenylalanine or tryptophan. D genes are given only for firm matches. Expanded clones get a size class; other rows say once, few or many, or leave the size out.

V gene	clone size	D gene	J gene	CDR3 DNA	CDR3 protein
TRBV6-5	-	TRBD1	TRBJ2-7	TGTGCCAGCAGTCCCGTCGGGACAGGGTCCTACGAGCAGTACTTC	CASSPVGTGSYEQYF
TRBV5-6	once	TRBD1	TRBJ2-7	TGTGCCAGCAGCTGGGACAGGGGAGCCTACGAGCAGTACTTC	CASSWDRGAYEQYF
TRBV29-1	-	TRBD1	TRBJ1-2	TGCAGCGTTGAAGATGAGGGGGCGTCCGGAGGCTATGGCTACACCTTC	CSVEDEGASGGYGYTF
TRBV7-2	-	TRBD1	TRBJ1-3	TGTGCCAGCAGCTTATGGGAGGACAGGAACACCATATATTTT	CASSLWEDRNTIYF
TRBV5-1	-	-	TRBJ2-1	TGCGCCAGCAGCTTGCAGACTATTGACAATGAGCAGTTCTTC	CASSLQTIDNEQFF
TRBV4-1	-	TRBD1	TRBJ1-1	TGCGCCAGCAGCCAAGAGCAGAGACAGGGTAACACTGAAGCTTTCTTT	CASSQEQRQGNTEAFF
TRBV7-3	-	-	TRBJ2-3	TGTGCCAGCAGCTATAGACAGGGACTCACAGATACGCAGTATTTT	CASSYRQGLTDTQYF
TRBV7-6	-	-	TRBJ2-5	TGTGCCAGCAGCTTAGCGGGGGGGCTCCAAGAGACCCAGTACTTC	CASSLAGGLQETQYF
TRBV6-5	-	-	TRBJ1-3	TGTGCCAGCAGTTCACCGGGAAACTCTGGAAACACCATATATTTT	CASSSPGNSGNTIYF
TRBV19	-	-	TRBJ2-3	TGTGCCAGTAGTAATCTGGGGCGCACAGATACGCAGTATTTT	CASSNLGRTDTQYF
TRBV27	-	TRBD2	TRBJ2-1	TGTGCCAGCAGTTTATGGCCAACCGGGACTAGTACGGGCAATGAGCAGTTCTTC	CASSLWPTGTSTGNEQFF
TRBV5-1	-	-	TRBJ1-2	TGCGCCAGCAGCTTGGTAGGGAGCAACTATGGCTACACCTTC	CASSLVGSNYGYTF
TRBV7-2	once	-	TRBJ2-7	TGTGCCAGCAGCTTTAGCAGTTACTACGAGCAGTACTTC	CASSFSSYYEQYF
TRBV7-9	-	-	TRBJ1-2	TGTTCCAGCAGCTTAATACACGGGACACACCAGTTTAACTATGGCTACACCTTC	CSSSLIHGTHQFNYGYTF
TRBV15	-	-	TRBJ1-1	TGTGCCACCAGCAGAGACACAGGGCACGCTTTCTTT	CATSRDTGHAFF
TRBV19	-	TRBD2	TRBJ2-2	TGTGCCAGTATGGGACTAGCGGGGAACACCGGGGAGCTGTTTTTT	CASMGLAGNTGELFF